The 28 T cell receptor beta chains below all came from one sample that was sequenced in a study of radiotherapy plus CTLA-4 blockade in lung cancer. Clones were read by immunoSEQ multiplex PCR, and TCRdb kept only the in-frame ones, dropping some. The data hold tens of thousands of clones, with approximately 77% observed a single time. The material sequenced was peripheral blood, taken from a patient treated with radiotherapy plus ipilimumab. The source is a human donor with non-small cell lung cancer that progressed on radiotherapy plus ipilimumab.

This clone was counted a few times. The gene calls are TRBV7-2 and TRBJ2-1; 11 nucleotides align to TRBD1. The CDR3 is made up of 15 amino acids. With V trimmed by 1 base and J by 8 bases, 4 bases remained unmatched. Germline lookup yields CDR1 SGHTA and CDR2 FQGNSA. CDR3 in amino acids: CASSLGGQGDDEQFF. The CDR3 bases are TGTGCCAGCAGCTTAGGGGGACAGGGGGACGATGAGCAGTTCTTC. The full variable domain, completed using reference TRBV7-2 and TRBJ2-1, is GAGVSQSPSNKVTEKGKDVELRCDPISGHTALYWYRQSLGQGLEFLIYFQGNSAPDKSGLPSDRFSAERTGGSVSTLTIQRTQQEDSAVYLCASSLGGQGDDEQFFGPGTRLTVL.

This rearrangement joins TRBV10-3 to TRBJ1-2; D is perhaps TRBD1 (5 bases). Trimming pared 4 bases from V and 6 bases from J, leaving 18 bases between. Looked up from germline, CDR1 is ENHRY and CDR2 is SYGVKD. The CDR3 has 15 amino acids. The CDR3 is CAISGRDGGSHGYTF. DNA for the CDR3: TGTGCCATCAGTGGGCGGGACGGGGGTTCTCATGGCTACACCTTC.

The V call is TRBV27, the J call TRBJ2-7; 10 bases match TRBD1. V gave up 2 bases and J gave up 5 bases; unmatched junction bases: 3. The CDR3 has 14 residues. From germline, CDR1 is MNHEY and CDR2 SMNVEV (reference sequence). The CDR3 DNA follows: TGTGCCAGCAGTTTACGACAGGGGGCTGACGAGCAGTACTTC. Translation: CASSLRQGADEQYF.

This chain links TRBV5-1 with TRBJ2-7; D possibly matches TRBD1 or TRBD2 (5 bases each). With 0 bases removed from V and 3 bases from J, the gap between germline ends came to 16 bases. The germline CDR1 and CDR2 sequences are SGHRS and YFSETQ. This CDR3 region has 16 residues. The CDR3 nucleotides are TGCGCCAGCAGCTTGGCCGGTTGGGGACGGATCTACGAGCAGTACTTC. It encodes CASSLAGWGRIYEQYF.

This clone has a single count. The chain links TRBV5-1 to TRBJ2-1; 7 bases are a match to TRBD2. The ends lost 3 bases at V and 4 bases at J; junction bases unmatched: 7. The CDR3 covers 15 residues. Germline loops: CDR1 SGHRS, CDR2 YFSETQ. The CDR3, as DNA: TGCGCCAGCAGCTCCGGACTAGGTTATTACAATGAGCAGTTCTTC. Translating gives CASSSGLGYYNEQFF.

As to this clone: One junction end does not reproduce the germline sequence, and a read error may be involved. This chain joins TRBV6-6 and TRBJ1-3, with D unclear. CDR1 is MNHNY and CDR2 is SVGAGI in the germline V gene (reference sequence). The CDR3 covers 15 residues. CDR3 in amino acids: CASSYGPTSGNIIYF. The CDR3 DNA follows: TGTGCCAGCAGTTATGGGCCGACTTCTGGAAACATCATATATTTT.

This chain links TRBV7-8 with TRBJ1-2; perhaps TRBD1 as D (6 bases). The V gene lost 3 bases and the J gene lost 8 bases, with 19 bases spanning the gap. CDR1 and CDR2 from the germline V gene are SGHVS and FQNEAQ. This CDR3 contains 15 residues. CDR3 sequence: CASSLYLDSRAGYTF. The CDR3 bases are TGTGCCAGCAGCTTGTATCTGGACAGTAGGGCCGGCTACACCTTC.

V and J are TRBV5-6 and TRBJ1-1; TRBD1 matches at 8 bases. The CDR3 loop spans 16 amino acids. Per germline, CDR1 SGHDT and CDR2 YYEEEE. The V and J ends lost 2 bases and 0 bases, in that order; junction bases with no gene match: 6. This CDR3 reads CASSLGNRGLNTEAFF. In nucleotides, the CDR3 is TGTGCCAGCAGCTTAGGAAACAGGGGGTTGAACACTGAAGCTTTCTTT.

The V gene is TRBV6-5, the J gene TRBJ2-5; TRBD2 matches at 7 bases. This CDR3 is built from 12 residues. V dropped 5 bases and J dropped 4; count of bases not matched to a gene: 1. In germline, CDR1 is MNHEY, CDR2 SVGAGI. CDR3 loop: CASSPGGETQYF. CDR3 DNA: TGTGCCAGCAGTCCGGGAGGAGAGACCCAGTACTTC.

The CDR3 sequence is CASFPGQGDYGYTF. The CDR3 nucleotides read TGTGCCAGCTTTCCGGGACAGGGGGACTATGGCTACACCTTC. The chain recombines TRBV10-3 with TRBJ1-2, with TRBD1 matching over 11 bases. Germline V gene data show CDR1 as ENHRY and CDR2 as SYGVKD. There are 14 residues in the CDR3. With 10 bases clipped from V and 3 bases from J, the junction kept 7 bases outside the gene matches.

The V call is TRBV6-1, the J call TRBJ1-6; possibly TRBD1 for D (6 bases). CDR3 length: 15 amino acids. V lost 7 bases to trimming and J lost 8 bases, with 18 bases between them. Germline loops: CDR1 MNHNS, CDR2 SASEGT. The CDR3 coding sequence is TGTGCCAGCACCTATTCGGGGGGCGAAGATTCACCCCTCCACTTT. Its protein is CASTYSGGEDSPLHF.

The chain is built from TRBV7-8 and TRBJ2-2, with D perhaps TRBD1 or TRBD2 (5 bases each). The CDR3 has 16 amino acids. Per germline, CDR1 SGHVS and CDR2 FQNEAQ. Trimming took off 5 bases at V and 5 bases at J, with 18 bases between the two ends. CDR3 region: CASSPSTGGLTGELFF. CDR3 DNA sequence: TGTGCCAGCAGCCCTTCCACAGGCGGGCTAACCGGGGAGCTGTTTTTT.

This rearrangement joins TRBV6-6 to TRBJ1-5; possibly TRBD1 for D (5 bases). CDR1 and CDR2 (germline): MNHNY, SVGAGI (reference sequence). Trimming shortened V by 6 bases and J by 3 bases, and 9 bases separated the two germline ends. CDR3 length: 13 residues. The CDR3 is CASSTGTNQPQHF. For the CDR3, the DNA is TGTGCCAGCAGCACCGGGACCAATCAGCCCCAGCATTTT.

J is TRBJ2-1 and V is TRBV5-1, with D perhaps matching TRBD2 (6 bases). Germline CDR1 and CDR2: SGHRS and YFSETQ. The CDR3 has 17 amino acids. Trimming removed 2 bases at V and 5 bases at J, with 20 bases between. CDR3 coding DNA: TGCGCCAGCAGCTTCAACTATACTAGCAGCTTCCACAATGAGCAGTTCTTC. Residues: CASSFNYTSSFHNEQFF.

The V gene is TRBV19, the J gene TRBJ1-1; possibly TRBD1 for D (6 bases). The germline CDR1 and CDR2 sequences are LNHDA and SQIVND (reference sequence). The V gene lost 2 bases and the J gene lost 4 bases, with 8 bases spanning the gap. The CDR3 is made up of 13 amino acids. The CDR3 spells CASSIQGRTEAFF. CDR3 bases: TGTGCCAGTAGTATACAGGGGCGCACTGAAGCTTTCTTT.

This clone was observed a few times. Within the sample, other DNA sequences also encode this same CDR3. The chain uses TRBV5-1 and TRBJ1-4; D is unclear. This CDR3 has 16 amino acids. Germline-derived CDR1 and CDR2 are SGHRS and YFSETQ. Trimming left V 4 bases short and J 5 bases short, with 18 bases between. CDR3 sequence: CASSGPSGTRNEKLFF. The CDR3 DNA sequence: TGCGCCAGCAGCGGACCATCAGGAACCCGGAATGAAAAACTGTTTTTT.

Note on this clone: At one end the junction does not follow the germline gene, possibly because of a read error. The rearrangement joins TRBV28 to TRBJ1-4, with 9 bases identical to TRBD1. Germline lookup yields CDR1 MDHEN and CDR2 SYDVKM. This CDR3 has 15 amino acids. The CDR3 protein is CASSLSRDRDEKLFF. DNA of the CDR3: TGTGCCAGCAGCTTATCCCGGGACAGGGATGAAAAACTGTTTTTT. The full variable domain, rest sourced from reference TRBV28 and TRBJ1-4, is DVKVTQSSRYLVKRTGEKVFLECVQDMDHENMFWYRQDPGLGLRLIYFSYDVKMKEKGDIPEGYSVSREKKERFSLILESASTNQTSMYLCASSLSRDRDEKLFFGSGTQLSVL.

This chain uses TRBV6-5 with TRBJ1-3, with TRBD1 matching 7 bases. V gave up 6 bases and J gave up 1 base; unmatched junction bases: 6. The CDR3 is 15 amino acids. Germline V lookup: CDR1 MNHEY, CDR2 SVGAGI. The CDR3 protein is CASRKTGPSGNTIYF. CDR3 bases: TGTGCCAGCAGGAAGACAGGGCCGTCTGGAAACACCATATATTTT.

The CDR3 loop is CASSVSGAGEKLFF. CDR3 in DNA: TGTGCCAGCAGCGTTTCAGGGGCGGGGGAAAAACTGTTTTTT. The chain links TRBV5-4 to TRBJ1-4; possible D gene TRBD1, 6 bases. The CDR3 sequence is 14 residues long. V gave up 4 bases and J gave up 8 bases, with 15 bases separating them. Germline-derived CDR1 and CDR2 are SGHNT and YYREEE (reference sequence).

The V gene is TRBV4-3, the J gene TRBJ2-4; the D is unclear. This CDR3 has 16 amino acids. Germline-derived CDR1 and CDR2 are LGHNA and YSLEER. The V end lost 0 bases, the J end lost 0 bases, and 9 bases lay between the germline ends. Here the CDR3 DNA reads TGCGCCAGCAGCCAAGATTATCGCCTAGCCAAAAACATTCAGTACTTC. Protein sequence: CASSQDYRLAKNIQYF.

This clone has just a few counts. The chain carries TRBV6-5 and TRBJ2-5, with D perhaps matching TRBD2 (5 bases). The CDR3 has 14 amino acids. CDR1 and CDR2 from the germline V gene are MNHEY and SVGAGI. The germline V and J ends were trimmed by 5 bases and 5 bases, with 15 bases remaining between them. The CDR3 here is CASSEPLAHETQYF. The CDR3 DNA sequence: TGTGCCAGCAGTGAACCCCTAGCCCACGAGACCCAGTACTTC.

The chain combines TRBV7-9 with TRBJ2-3; a possible D gene is TRBD1 (5 bases). Germline V gives CDR1 SEHNR, CDR2 FQNEAQ (reference sequence). The CDR3 sequence is 15 residues long. V was clipped by 5 bases and J by 10 bases, with 22 bases between them. The CDR3 here is CASSVSRIGRAAQYF. Here the CDR3 DNA reads TGTGCCAGCAGCGTTTCTCGAATTGGCAGGGCTGCGCAGTATTTT. Based on the CDR3 plus reference TRBV7-9 and TRBJ2-3, the full variable domain is DTGVSQNPRHKITKRGQNVTFRCDPISEHNRLYWYRQTLGQGPEFLTYFQNEAQLEKSRLLSDRFSAERPKGSFSTLEIQRTEQGDSAMYLCASSVSRIGRAAQYFGPGTRLTVL.

This chain links TRBV28 with TRBJ2-5; no definite D call. Trimming took off 3 bases at V and 0 bases at J, with 5 bases between the two ends. The germline gives CDR1 MDHEN, CDR2 SYDVKM. The CDR3 consists of 13 residues. CDR3 residues: CASSLGYQETQYF. The DNA for the CDR3 is TGTGCCAGCAGTTTGGGGTACCAAGAGACCCAGTACTTC.

This clone came up a few times. V and J are TRBV5-6 and TRBJ2-2; the D call may be TRBD1 or TRBD2 (5 bases each). Germline values: CDR1 SGHDT, CDR2 YYEEEE. The CDR3 covers 14 residues. The V end was cut by 2 bases, the J end by 3 bases, with 8 bases between. The CDR3 DNA sequence: TGTGCCAGCAGCTTTGGGGGATACACCGGGGAGCTGTTTTTT. Residues: CASSFGGYTGELFF.

CDR3 in amino acids: CAWSPRYNEQFF. CDR3 DNA: TGTGCCTGGAGCCCTCGATACAATGAGCAGTTCTTC. The chain combines TRBV30 with TRBJ2-1; no definite D call. CDR1 and CDR2 (germline): GTSNPN, SVGIG (reference sequence). There are 12 residues in the CDR3. Trimming cost V 3 bases and J 4 bases, with 7 bases left between them. The full variable domain, with the rest looked up from reference TRBV30 and TRBJ2-1, is SQTIHQWPATLVQPVGSPLSLECTVEGTSNPNLYWYRQAAGRGLQLLFYSVGIGQISSEVPQNLSASRPQDRQFILSSKKLLLSDSGFYLCAWSPRYNEQFFGPGTRLTVL.

The rearrangement uses TRBV28 and TRBJ2-7; D unclear. This CDR3 is built from 14 residues. The V end was cut by 5 bases, the J end by 0 bases, with 11 bases between. Germline-derived CDR1 and CDR2 are MDHEN and SYDVKM. In nucleotides, the CDR3 is TGTGCCAGCAGTCCCCGACTGATCTCCTACGAGCAGTACTTC. Residues: CASSPRLISYEQYF.

This chain uses TRBV7-2 with TRBJ2-7; 10 nucleotides match TRBD2. This CDR3 has 14 residues. After removal of 4 bases from V and 2 bases from J, the junction contained 2 bases not matched to a gene. Germline V lookup: CDR1 SGHTA, CDR2 FQGNSA. DNA for the CDR3: TGTGCCAGCAGCTCAGCGGGAGGGCCCTACGAGCAGTACTTC. It encodes CASSSAGGPYEQYF.

This chain uses TRBV11-2 with TRBJ1-2; TRBD1 aligns across 7 bases. CDR3 length: 12 amino acids. The V gene end was trimmed by 5 bases and the J gene end by 7 bases; junction bases not matched to a gene: 4. CDR1 and CDR2 from the germline V gene are SGHAT and FQNNGV. CDR3 sequence (DNA): TGTGCCAGCAGCCCCGACAGGGTTGGCTACACCTTC. As protein: CASSPDRVGYTF.